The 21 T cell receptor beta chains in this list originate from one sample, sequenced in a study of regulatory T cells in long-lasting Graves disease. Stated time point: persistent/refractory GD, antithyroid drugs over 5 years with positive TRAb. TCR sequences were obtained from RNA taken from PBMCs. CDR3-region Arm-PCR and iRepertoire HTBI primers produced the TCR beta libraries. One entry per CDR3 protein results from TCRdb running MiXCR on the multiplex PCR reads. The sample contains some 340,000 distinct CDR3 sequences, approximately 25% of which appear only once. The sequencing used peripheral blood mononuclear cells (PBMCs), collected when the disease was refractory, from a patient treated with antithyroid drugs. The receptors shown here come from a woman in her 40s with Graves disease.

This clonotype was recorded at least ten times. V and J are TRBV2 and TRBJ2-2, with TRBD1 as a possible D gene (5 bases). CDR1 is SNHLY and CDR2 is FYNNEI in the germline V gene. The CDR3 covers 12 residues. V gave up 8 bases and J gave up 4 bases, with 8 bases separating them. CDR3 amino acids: CASYDSTGELFF. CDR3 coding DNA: TGTGCCAGCTACGACAGCACCGGGGAGCTGTTTTTT.

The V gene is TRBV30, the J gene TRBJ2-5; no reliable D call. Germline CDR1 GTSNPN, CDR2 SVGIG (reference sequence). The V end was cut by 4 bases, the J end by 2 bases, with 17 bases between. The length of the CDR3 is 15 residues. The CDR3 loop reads CAWIPLLISQETQYF. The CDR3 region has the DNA TGTGCCTGGATCCCCCTCCTGATAAGTCAAGAGACCCAGTACTTC.

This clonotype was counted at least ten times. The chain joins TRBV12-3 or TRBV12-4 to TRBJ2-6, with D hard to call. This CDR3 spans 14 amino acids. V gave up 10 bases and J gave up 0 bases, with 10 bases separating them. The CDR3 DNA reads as TGTGCCACCAACACGGGCTCTGGGGCCAACGTCCTGACTTTC. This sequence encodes CATNTGSGANVLTF.

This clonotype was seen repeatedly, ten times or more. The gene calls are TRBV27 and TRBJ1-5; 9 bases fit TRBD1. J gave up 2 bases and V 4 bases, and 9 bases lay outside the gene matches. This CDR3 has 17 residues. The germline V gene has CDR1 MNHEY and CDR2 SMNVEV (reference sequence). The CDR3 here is CASSSLARTGGNQPQHF. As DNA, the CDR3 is TGTGCCAGCAGTTCCCTCGCACGGACAGGGGGCAATCAGCCCCAGCATTTT.

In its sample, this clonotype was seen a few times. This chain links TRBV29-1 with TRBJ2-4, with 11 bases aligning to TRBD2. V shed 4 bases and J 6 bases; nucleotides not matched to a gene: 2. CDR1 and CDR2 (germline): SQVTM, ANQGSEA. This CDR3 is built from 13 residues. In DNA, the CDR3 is TGCAGCGTTGCCGGGACTAGCGGAAACATTCAGTACTTC. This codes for CSVAGTSGNIQYF.

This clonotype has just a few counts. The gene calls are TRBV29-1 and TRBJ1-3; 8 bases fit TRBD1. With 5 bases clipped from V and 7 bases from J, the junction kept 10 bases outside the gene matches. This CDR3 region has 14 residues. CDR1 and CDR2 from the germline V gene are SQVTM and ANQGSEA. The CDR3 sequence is CSVQPGQVANTIYF. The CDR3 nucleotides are TGCAGCGTTCAGCCGGGACAGGTAGCCAACACCATATATTTT.

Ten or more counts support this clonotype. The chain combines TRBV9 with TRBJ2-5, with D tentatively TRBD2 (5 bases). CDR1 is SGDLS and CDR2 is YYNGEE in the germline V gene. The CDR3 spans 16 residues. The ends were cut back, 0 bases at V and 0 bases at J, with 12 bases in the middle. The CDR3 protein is CASSVGVGGYQETQYF. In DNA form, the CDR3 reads TGTGCCAGCAGCGTAGGTGTCGGCGGGTACCAAGAGACCCAGTACTTC.

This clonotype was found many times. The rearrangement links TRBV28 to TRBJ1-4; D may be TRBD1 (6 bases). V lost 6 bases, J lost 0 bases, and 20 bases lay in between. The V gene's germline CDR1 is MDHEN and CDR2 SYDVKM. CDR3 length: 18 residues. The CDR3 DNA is TGTGCCAGCAGAGGACAGTACCGGATTCTTGCAACTAATGAAAAACTGTTTTTT. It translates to CASRGQYRILATNEKLFF. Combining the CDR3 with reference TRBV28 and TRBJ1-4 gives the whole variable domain DVKVTQSSRYLVKRTGEKVFLECVQDMDHENMFWYRQDPGLGLRLIYFSYDVKMKEKGDIPEGYSVSREKKERFSLILESASTNQTSMYLCASRGQYRILATNEKLFFGSGTQLSVL.

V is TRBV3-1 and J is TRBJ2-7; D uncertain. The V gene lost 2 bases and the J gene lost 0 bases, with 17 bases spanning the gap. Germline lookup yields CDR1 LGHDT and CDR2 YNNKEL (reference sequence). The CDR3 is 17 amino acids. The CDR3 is CASSQPSTTPDSYEQYF. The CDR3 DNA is TGTGCCAGCAGCCAACCCTCAACCACCCCGGACTCCTACGAGCAGTACTTC.

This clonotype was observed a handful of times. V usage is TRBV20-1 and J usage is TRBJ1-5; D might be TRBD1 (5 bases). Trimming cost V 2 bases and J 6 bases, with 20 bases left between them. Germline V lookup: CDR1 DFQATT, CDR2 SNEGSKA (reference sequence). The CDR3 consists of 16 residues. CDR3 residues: CSARPKFEGKGQPQHF. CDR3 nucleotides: TGCAGTGCTAGACCAAAATTTGAGGGGAAAGGTCAGCCCCAGCATTTT.

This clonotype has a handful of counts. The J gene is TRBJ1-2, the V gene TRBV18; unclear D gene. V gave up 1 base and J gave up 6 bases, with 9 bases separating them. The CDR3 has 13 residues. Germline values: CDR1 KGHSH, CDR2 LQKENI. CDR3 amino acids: CASSPQGADGYTF. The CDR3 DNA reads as TGTGCCAGCTCACCACAGGGAGCTGATGGCTACACCTTC.

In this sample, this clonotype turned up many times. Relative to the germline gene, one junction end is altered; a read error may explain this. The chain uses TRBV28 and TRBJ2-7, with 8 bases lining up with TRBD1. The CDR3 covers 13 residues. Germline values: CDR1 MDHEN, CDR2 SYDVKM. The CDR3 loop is CASSFSTLGQVKF. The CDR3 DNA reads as TGTGCCAGCAGTTTCTCGACTTTGGGACAGGTAAAGTTC.

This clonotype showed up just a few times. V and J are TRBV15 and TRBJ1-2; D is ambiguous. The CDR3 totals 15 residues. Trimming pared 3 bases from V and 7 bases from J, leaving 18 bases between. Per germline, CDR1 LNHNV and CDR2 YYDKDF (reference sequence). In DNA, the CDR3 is TGTGCCACCAGCAGCCGAACGGGAGTTATAGTTGGCTACACCTTC. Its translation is CATSSRTGVIVGYTF.

The CDR3: CASSLGAGDLYEQYF. The DNA for the CDR3 is TGCGCCAGCAGCTTGGGGGCAGGGGATCTCTACGAGCAGTACTTC. The rearrangement links TRBV5-1 to TRBJ2-7, with a weak D call TRBD1 (6 bases). The CDR3 extends over 15 amino acids. V was pared by 0 bases and J by 3 bases, with 13 bases between. Germline CDR1 SGHRS, CDR2 YFSETQ.

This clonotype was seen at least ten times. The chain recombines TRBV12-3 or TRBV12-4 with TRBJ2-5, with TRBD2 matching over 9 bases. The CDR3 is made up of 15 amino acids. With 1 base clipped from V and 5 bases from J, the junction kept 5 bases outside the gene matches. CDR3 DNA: TGTGCCAGCAGTTTAGTAGCGGGAGTGGGGGAGACCCAGTACTTC. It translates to CASSLVAGVGETQYF.

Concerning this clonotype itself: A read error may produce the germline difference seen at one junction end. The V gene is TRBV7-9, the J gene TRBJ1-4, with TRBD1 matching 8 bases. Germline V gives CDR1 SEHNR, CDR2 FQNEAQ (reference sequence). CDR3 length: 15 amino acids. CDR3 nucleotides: TGTGCCAGCAGCTTATCAGGGGGCGCGGAGGAAAGACTGTTTTTT. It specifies CASSLSGGAEERLFF.

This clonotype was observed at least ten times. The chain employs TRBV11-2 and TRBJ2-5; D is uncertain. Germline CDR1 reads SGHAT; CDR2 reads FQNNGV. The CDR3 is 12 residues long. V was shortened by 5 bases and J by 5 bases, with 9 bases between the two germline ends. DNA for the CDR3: TGTGCCAGCAGCCCCATGAGGGAGACCCAGTACTTC. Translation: CASSPMRETQYF.

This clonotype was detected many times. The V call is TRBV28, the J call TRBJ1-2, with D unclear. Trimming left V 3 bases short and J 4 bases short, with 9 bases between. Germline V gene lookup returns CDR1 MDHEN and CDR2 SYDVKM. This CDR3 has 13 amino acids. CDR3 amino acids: CASSFSGFYGYTF. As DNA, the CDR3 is TGTGCCAGCAGTTTTTCCGGCTTCTATGGCTACACCTTC.

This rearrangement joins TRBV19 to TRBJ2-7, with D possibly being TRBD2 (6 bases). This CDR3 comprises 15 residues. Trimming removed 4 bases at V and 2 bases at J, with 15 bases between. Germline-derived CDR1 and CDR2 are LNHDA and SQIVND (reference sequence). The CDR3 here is CASSRGLPYTYEQYF. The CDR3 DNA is TGTGCCAGTAGTAGGGGACTCCCATACACCTACGAGCAGTACTTC.

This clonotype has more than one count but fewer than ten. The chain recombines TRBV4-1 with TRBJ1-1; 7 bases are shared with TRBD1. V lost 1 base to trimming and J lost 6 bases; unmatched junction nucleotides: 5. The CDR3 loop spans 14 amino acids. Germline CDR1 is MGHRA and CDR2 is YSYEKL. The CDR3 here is CASSQGTDRAEAFF. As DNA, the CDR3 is TGCGCCAGCAGCCAAGGTACCGACAGGGCTGAAGCTTTCTTT.

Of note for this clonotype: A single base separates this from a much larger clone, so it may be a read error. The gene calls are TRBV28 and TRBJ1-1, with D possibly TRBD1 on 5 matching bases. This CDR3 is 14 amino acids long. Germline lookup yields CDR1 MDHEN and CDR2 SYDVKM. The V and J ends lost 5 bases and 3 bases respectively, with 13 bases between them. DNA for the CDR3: TGTGCCAGCAGTGGAACCAGGGCCTACACTGAAGCTTTCTTT. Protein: CASSGTRAYTEAFF.